This TCR beta chain originates from a study of blood T cell repertoires in COVID-19. Study-wide context: Sites in the United States, Italy and Spain provided acute and convalescent COVID-19 samples. T cells, B-cell-depleted T cells, or PBMCs supplied cDNA or gDNA.

In the original analysis: Reference gene primer amplification yielded estimated nucleated cell counts. Profiled with immunoSEQ multiplex PCR; TCRdb holds only in-frame clones, not every one. D and trimming were read from the DNA, whereas the V and J calls and clone size are those reported in that table. The table shows approximately 140,000 clones, with 75% to 90% occurring only once. In germline, CDR1 is SGHRS, CDR2 YFSETQ. This CDR3 contains 14 residues. V lost 0 bases and J lost 2, with 9 bases in between. This receptor was taken from a man aged 65 to 79 with acute or convalescent COVID-19. The rearrangement joins TRBV5-1 to TRBJ2-7, with D maybe TRBD1 (6 bases). Material for sequencing was peripheral blood. The CDR3 nucleotides are TGCGCCAGCAGCTTGGCTGGACAGACCTACGAGCAGTACTTC. This gives the protein CASSLAGQTYEQYF.